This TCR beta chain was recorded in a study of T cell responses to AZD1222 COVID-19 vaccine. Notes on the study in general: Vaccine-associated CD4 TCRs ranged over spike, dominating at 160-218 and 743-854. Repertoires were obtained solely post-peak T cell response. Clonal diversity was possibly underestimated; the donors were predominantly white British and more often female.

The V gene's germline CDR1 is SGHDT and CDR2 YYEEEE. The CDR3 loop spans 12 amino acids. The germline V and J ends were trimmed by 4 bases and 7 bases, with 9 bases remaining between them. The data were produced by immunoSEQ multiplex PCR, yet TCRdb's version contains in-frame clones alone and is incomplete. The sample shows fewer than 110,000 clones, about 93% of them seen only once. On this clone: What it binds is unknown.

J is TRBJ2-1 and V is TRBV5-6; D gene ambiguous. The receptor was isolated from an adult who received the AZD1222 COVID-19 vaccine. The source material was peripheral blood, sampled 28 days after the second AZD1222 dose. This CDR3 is CASSPRLNEQFF. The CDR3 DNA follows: TGTGCCAGCAGCCCCCGCCTAAATGAGCAGTTCTTC.